These 14 T cell receptor beta chains share one sample of origin, sequenced in a study of shared clonotypes between healthy human individuals. TCRdb keeps only in-frame clones here, not all; method: immunoSEQ multiplex PCR. Altogether about 1.1 million clones are present, approximately 80% being singletons, with the ten largest covering about 0.94%. Sequencing was done on a sample of memory CD4+ T cells from PBMCs. Subset reported: CD45RA-negative fraction. The receptors derive from a man in his late teens or twenties in good health. Some clones in this sample may be carry-over from other donors' samples.

This clone was detected only once. V is TRBV28 and J is TRBJ1-5; D remains unclear. The CDR3 consists of 16 residues. Per germline, CDR1 MDHEN and CDR2 SYDVKM. V was trimmed by 6 bases and J by 0 bases, leaving 15 bases between them. CDR3 DNA: TGTGCCAGCAGGAATGAACCAGCCATTAGCAATCAGCCCCAGCATTTT. Residues: CASRNEPAISNQPQHF.

The rearrangement joins TRBV28 to TRBJ2-7, with TRBD2 identical over 7 bases. Germline V gene lookup returns CDR1 MDHEN and CDR2 SYDVKM. The CDR3 has 15 amino acids. The V and J ends lost 3 bases and 5 bases, in that order; junction bases with no gene match: 10. CDR3 coding DNA: TGTGCCAGCAGTTTCGGGGGAGGGCTGCCCCACGAGCAGTACTTC. Protein product: CASSFGGGLPHEQYF.

This chain joins TRBV5-1 and TRBJ2-4; the match to TRBD1 covers 12 bases. There are 14 residues in the CDR3. Per germline, CDR1 SGHRS and CDR2 YFSETQ. Germline trimming cut 4 bases from V and 9 bases from J; bases unmatched to any gene: 5. CDR3 sequence reads: CASSPGQGAAIQYF. The CDR3 DNA reads as TGCGCCAGCAGCCCGGGACAGGGGGCGGCCATTCAGTACTTC.

This clone was seen a handful of times. The chain is built from TRBV5-1 and TRBJ2-7, with D tentatively TRBD1 (6 bases). Germline V lookup: CDR1 SGHRS, CDR2 YFSETQ. The CDR3 loop spans 13 amino acids. V shed 4 bases and J shed 5 bases, with 13 bases lying between them. CDR3 in amino acids: CASSVTGLHEQYF. The CDR3 DNA sequence: TGCGCCAGCAGCGTAACAGGGCTCCACGAGCAGTACTTC.

The rearrangement uses TRBV2 and TRBJ1-1; D is unresolved. Germline loops: CDR1 SNHLY, CDR2 FYNNEI. V lost 0 bases to trimming and J lost 1 base, with 9 bases between them. The CDR3 covers 15 residues. The chain's CDR3 is CASSEAGSSNTEAFF. In DNA, the CDR3 is TGTGCCAGCAGTGAAGCGGGATCCTCGAACACTGAAGCTTTCTTT. Drawing the rest from reference TRBV2 and TRBJ1-1, the complete variable domain is EPEVTQTPSHQVTQMGQEVILRCVPISNHLYFYWYRQILGQKVEFLVSFYNNEISEKSEIFDDQFSVERPDGSNFTLKIRSTKLEDSAMYFCASSEAGSSNTEAFFGQGTRLTVV.

J is TRBJ2-1 and V is TRBV28, with 7 positions matching TRBD1. The V gene end was trimmed by 5 bases and the J gene end by 7 bases; junction bases not matched to a gene: 14. Germline V gene data show CDR1 as MDHEN and CDR2 as SYDVKM. The CDR3 extends over 16 amino acids. The CDR3, as DNA: TGTGCCAGCAGTCTGCTTGGGCAGGGGGAAAAGAATGAGCAGTTCTTC. Its protein product is CASSLLGQGEKNEQFF.

The genes are TRBV5-1 and TRBJ1-1, with 8 bases that match TRBD1. The germline V gene has CDR1 SGHRS and CDR2 YFSETQ. This CDR3 is 14 amino acids long. The junction had 8 bases not matched to a gene; V was cut back by 6 bases and J by 4 bases. In nucleotides, the CDR3 is TGCGCCAGCACTGATCAGGGGGCGACCACTGAAGCTTTCTTT. Translating gives CASTDQGATTEAFF.

The chain recombines TRBV23-1 with TRBJ2-1; the D is unclear. TRBV23-1 is an ORF, and what it does is uncertain. The CDR3 is 16 residues long. V was clipped by 0 bases and J by 3 bases, with 12 bases between them. CDR3 region: CASSQSSLPFYNEQFF. The CDR3 nucleotides are TGCGCCAGCAGTCAATCCTCCCTTCCCTTCTACAATGAGCAGTTCTTC.

The chain recombines TRBV25-1 with TRBJ1-5; the D gene is possibly TRBD1 (5 bases). This CDR3 contains 16 residues. The ends were cut back, 1 base at V and 0 bases at J, with 10 bases in the middle. The V gene's germline CDR1 is MGHDK and CDR2 SYGVNS. The CDR3 nucleotides read TGTGCCAGCAGTGAATCGGGGCACCCTAGCAATCAGCCCCAGCATTTT. Residues: CASSESGHPSNQPQHF.

This clone was detected only a few times. The rearrangement uses TRBV28 and TRBJ1-2; D unclear. Germline assignment: CDR1 MDHEN and CDR2 SYDVKM. V shed 6 bases and J shed 8 bases, with 13 bases lying between them. The CDR3 contains 12 residues. CDR3 sequence: CASRGTGAGYTF. As DNA, the CDR3 is TGTGCCAGCAGGGGAACGGGAGCCGGCTACACCTTC.

The chain combines TRBV7-8 with TRBJ2-3; TRBD2 is a possible D gene (6 bases). Germline loops: CDR1 SGHVS, CDR2 FQNEAQ. The V end was cut by 6 bases, the J end by 1 base, with 11 bases between. CDR3 length: 14 amino acids. The CDR3 spells CASRRSSGTDTQYF. The CDR3 DNA sequence: TGTGCCAGCAGGCGGTCTAGCGGCACAGATACGCAGTATTTT.

A single count supports this clone. This chain's CDR3 is CASSLGGASGKYYEQYF. In DNA form, the CDR3 reads TGTGCCAGCAGCTTAGGTGGTGCTAGCGGGAAATACTACGAGCAGTACTTC. The chain carries TRBV7-8 and TRBJ2-7, with 9 bases aligning to TRBD2. In germline, CDR1 is SGHVS, CDR2 FQNEAQ. V shed 1 base and J 3 bases; nucleotides not matched to a gene: 10. The CDR3 is made up of 17 amino acids.

The rearrangement uses TRBV5-1 and TRBJ2-7; D possibly uses TRBD1 or TRBD2 (5 bases each). Germline V gene data show CDR1 as SGHRS and CDR2 as YFSETQ. V was shortened by 0 bases and J by 4 bases, with 14 bases between the two germline ends. CDR3 length: 15 amino acids. CDR3 loop: CASSLVSGRRYEQYF. CDR3 sequence (DNA): TGCGCCAGCAGCTTGGTTTCAGGGAGACGGTACGAGCAGTACTTC.

This CDR3 reads CASSLAGSGIYNEQFF. CDR3 coding DNA: TGTGCCAGCAGCTTGGCCGGGAGCGGAATCTACAATGAGCAGTTCTTC. The chain has TRBV5-4 and TRBJ2-1, with D possibly being TRBD2 (6 bases). The V gene's germline CDR1 is SGHNT and CDR2 YYREEE (reference sequence). The CDR3 has 16 residues. The V end was cut by 0 bases, the J end by 3 bases, with 13 bases between.